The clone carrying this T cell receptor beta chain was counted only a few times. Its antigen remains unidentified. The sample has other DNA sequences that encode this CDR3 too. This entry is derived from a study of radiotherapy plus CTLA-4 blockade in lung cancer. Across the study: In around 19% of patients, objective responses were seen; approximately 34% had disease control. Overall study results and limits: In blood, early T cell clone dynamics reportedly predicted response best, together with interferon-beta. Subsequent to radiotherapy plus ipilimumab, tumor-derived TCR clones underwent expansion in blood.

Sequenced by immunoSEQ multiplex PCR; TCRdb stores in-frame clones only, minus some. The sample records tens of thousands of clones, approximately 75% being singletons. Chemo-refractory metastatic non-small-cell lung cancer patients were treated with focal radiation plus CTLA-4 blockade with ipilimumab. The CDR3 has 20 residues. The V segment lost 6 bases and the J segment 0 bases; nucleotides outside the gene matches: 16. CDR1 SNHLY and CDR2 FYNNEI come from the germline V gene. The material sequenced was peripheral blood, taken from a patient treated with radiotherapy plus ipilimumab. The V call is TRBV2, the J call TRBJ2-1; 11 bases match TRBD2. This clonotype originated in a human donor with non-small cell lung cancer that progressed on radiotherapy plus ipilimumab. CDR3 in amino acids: CASRRSNSGGAGLSYNEQFF. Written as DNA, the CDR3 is TGTGCCAGCAGGAGGTCAAATAGCGGGGGGGCGGGCCTCTCCTACAATGAGCAGTTCTTC. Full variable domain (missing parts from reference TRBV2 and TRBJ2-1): EPEVTQTPSHQVTQMGQEVILRCVPISNHLYFYWYRQILGQKVEFLVSFYNNEISEKSEIFDDQFSVERPDGSNFTLKIRSTKLEDSAMYFCASRRSNSGGAGLSYNEQFFGPGTRLTVL.